This TCR beta chain emerged from a study of T cell clonality in common variable immunodeficiency. The study, taken as a whole, reports: Compared with controls, CVID subjects had fewer shared TCRbeta clones.

Method: immunoSEQ multiplex PCR; TCRdb's copy keeps in-frame clones and lacks some. Captured here are roughly 34,000 clones, none seen once; the top ten comprise 0.95%. Patients and controls were mostly of Caucasian heritage. Germline V gene lookup returns CDR1 GTSNPN and CDR2 SVGIG (reference sequence). The CDR3 length is 14 residues. V was pared by 2 bases and J by 1 base, with 0 bases of the junction left unmatched. This clone is labeled as medium-sized. The antigen is unknown. The CDR3 end falls 3 residues outside the read, so it is completed with the germline J gene. Sequenced: peripheral blood mononuclear cells. The chain recombines TRBV30 with TRBJ2-4; 9 nucleotides line up with TRBD2. This receptor was taken from a person aged 18-70 years in good health. The DNA read from the CDR3 is TGTGCCTGGAGTAGCGGGAGGGCCAAAAACATT. Translated: CAWSSGRAKNI. The full CDR3 protein reads CAWSSGRAKNIQYF. Full variable domain (outside the CDR3, taken from reference TRBV30 and TRBJ2-4): SQTIHQWPATLVQPVGSPLSLECTVEGTSNPNLYWYRQAAGRGLQLLFYSVGIGQISSEVPQNLSASRPQDRQFILSSKKLLLSDSGFYLCAWSSGRAKNIQYFGAGTRLSVL.